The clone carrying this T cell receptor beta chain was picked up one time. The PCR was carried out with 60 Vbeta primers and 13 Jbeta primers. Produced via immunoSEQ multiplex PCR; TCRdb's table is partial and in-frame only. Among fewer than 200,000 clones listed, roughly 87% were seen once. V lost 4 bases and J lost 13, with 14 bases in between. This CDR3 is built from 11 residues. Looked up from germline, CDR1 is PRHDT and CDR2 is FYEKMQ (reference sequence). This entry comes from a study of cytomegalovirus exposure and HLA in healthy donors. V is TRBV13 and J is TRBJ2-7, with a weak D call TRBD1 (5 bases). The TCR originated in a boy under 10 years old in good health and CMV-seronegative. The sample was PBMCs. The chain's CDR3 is CASSSAGSSYF. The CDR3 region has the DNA TGTGCCAGCAGCTCAGCAGGGTCATCTTACTTC.